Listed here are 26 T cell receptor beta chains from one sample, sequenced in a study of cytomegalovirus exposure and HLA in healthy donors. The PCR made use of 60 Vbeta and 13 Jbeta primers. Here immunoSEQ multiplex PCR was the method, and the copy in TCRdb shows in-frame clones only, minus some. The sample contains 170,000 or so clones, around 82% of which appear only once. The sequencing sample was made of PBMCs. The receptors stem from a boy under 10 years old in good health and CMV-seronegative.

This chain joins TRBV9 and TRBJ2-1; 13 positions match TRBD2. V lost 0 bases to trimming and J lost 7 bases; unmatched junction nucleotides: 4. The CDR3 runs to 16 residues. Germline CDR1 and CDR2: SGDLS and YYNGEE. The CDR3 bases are TGTGCCAGCAGCGTAGAACTAGCGGGAGGGTGGAATGAGCAGTTCTTC. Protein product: CASSVELAGGWNEQFF.

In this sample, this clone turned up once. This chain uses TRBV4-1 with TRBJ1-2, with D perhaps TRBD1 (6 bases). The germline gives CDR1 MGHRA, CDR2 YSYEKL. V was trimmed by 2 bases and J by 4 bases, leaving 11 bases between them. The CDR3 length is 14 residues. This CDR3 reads CASSQNRESYGYTF. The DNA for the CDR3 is TGCGCCAGCAGCCAAAACAGGGAAAGCTATGGCTACACCTTC.

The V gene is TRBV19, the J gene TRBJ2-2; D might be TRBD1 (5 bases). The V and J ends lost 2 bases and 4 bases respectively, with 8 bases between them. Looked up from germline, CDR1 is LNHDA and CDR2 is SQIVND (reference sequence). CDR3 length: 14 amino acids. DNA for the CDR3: TGTGCCAGTAGTATAATTCAGGGCACCGGGGAGCTGTTTTTT. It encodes CASSIIQGTGELFF.

CDR3 residues: CASSYEGAQEGYTF. CDR3 DNA: TGTGCCAGCAGTTACGAGGGGGCGCAGGAGGGCTACACCTTC. This sequence joins TRBV6-5 and TRBJ1-2, with TRBD1 identical over 7 bases. The V segment lost 2 bases and the J segment 8 bases; nucleotides outside the gene matches: 8. This CDR3 has 14 residues. Germline-derived CDR1 and CDR2 are MNHEY and SVGAGI.

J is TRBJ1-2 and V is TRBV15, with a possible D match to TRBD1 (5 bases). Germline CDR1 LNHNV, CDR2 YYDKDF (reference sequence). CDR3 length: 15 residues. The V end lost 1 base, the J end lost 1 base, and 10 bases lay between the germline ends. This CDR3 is CATSRAQGGNYGYTF. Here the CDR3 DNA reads TGTGCCACCAGCAGAGCCCAGGGCGGTAACTATGGCTACACCTTC.

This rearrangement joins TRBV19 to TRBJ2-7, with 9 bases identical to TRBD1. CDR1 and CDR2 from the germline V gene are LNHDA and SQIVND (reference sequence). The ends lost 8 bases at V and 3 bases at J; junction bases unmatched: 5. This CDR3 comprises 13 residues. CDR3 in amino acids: CASSGQGYYEQYF. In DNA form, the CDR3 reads TGTGCCAGTTCGGGACAGGGATACTACGAGCAGTACTTC.

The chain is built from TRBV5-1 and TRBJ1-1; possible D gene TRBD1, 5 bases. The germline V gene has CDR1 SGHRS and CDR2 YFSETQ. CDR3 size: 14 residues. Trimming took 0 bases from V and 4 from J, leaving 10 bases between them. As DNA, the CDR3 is TGCGCCAGCAGCTTGGAGCGACAGAGCACTGAAGCTTTCTTT. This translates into CASSLERQSTEAFF.

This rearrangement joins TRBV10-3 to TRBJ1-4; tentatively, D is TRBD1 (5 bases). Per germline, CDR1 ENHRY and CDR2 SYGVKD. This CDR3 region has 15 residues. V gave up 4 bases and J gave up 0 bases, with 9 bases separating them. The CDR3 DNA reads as TGTGCCATCAGTGGTCAGGGCGCAACTAATGAAAAACTGTTTTTT. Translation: CAISGQGATNEKLFF.

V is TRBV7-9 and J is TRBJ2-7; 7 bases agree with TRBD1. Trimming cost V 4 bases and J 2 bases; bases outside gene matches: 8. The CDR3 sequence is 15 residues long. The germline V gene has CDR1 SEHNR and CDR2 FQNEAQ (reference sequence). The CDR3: CASSSLRDRAYEQYF. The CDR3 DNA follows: TGTGCCAGCAGCTCCCTCCGAGACAGGGCCTACGAGCAGTACTTC.

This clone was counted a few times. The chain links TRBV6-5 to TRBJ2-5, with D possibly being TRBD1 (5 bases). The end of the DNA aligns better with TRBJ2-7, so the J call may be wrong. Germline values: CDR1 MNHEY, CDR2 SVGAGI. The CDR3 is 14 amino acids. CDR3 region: CASSSGHGPYEQYF. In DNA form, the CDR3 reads TGTGCCAGCAGTTCCGGACACGGTCCCTACGAGCAGTACTTC.

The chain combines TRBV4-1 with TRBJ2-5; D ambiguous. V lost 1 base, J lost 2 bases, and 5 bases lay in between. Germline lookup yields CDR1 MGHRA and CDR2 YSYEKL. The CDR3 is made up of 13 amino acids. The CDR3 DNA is TGCGCCAGCAGCCAAGTCGTACAAGAGACCCAGTACTTC. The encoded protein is CASSQVVQETQYF.

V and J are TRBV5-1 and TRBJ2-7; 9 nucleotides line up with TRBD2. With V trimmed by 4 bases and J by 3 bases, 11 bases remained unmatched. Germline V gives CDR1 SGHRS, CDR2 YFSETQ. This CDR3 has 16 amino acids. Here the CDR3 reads CASSKSGTSFVYEQYF. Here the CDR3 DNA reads TGCGCCAGCAGCAAATCCGGGACTAGCTTCGTCTACGAGCAGTACTTC.

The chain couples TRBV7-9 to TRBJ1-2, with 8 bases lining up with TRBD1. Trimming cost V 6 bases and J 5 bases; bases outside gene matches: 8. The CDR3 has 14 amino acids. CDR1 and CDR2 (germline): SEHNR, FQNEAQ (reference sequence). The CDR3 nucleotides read TGTGCCAGCAGGAATACAGGGGGAGGGTATGGCTACACCTTC. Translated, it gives CASRNTGGGYGYTF.

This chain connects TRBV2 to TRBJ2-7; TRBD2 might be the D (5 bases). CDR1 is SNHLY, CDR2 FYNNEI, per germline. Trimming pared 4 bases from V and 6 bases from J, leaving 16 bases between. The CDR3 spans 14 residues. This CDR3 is CASSVEAEVVEQYF. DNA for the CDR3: TGTGCCAGCAGTGTGGAAGCGGAAGTCGTCGAGCAGTACTTC.

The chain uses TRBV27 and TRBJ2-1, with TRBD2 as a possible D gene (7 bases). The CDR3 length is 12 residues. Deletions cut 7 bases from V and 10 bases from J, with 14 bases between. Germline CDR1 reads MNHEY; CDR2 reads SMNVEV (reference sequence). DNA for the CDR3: TGTGCCAGCACTCTAGGGGGGGGCGAGCAGTTCTTC. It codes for CASTLGGGEQFF.

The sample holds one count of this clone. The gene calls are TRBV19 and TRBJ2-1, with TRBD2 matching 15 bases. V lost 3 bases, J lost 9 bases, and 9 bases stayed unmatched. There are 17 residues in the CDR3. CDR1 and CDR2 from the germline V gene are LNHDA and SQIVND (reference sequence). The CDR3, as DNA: TGTGCCAGTAGTATCTTCACCGGGACTAGCGGGAGGAGTGAGCAGTTCTTC. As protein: CASSIFTGTSGRSEQFF.

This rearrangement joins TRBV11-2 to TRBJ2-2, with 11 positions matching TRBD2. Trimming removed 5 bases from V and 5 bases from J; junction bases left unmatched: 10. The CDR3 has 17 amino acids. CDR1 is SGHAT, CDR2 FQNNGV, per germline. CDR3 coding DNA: TGTGCCAGCAGCCGCTTAGCGGGAGGGCCGCGTACCGGGGAGCTGTTTTTT. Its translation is CASSRLAGGPRTGELFF.

The CDR3 bases are TGTGCAAGTCCAGGGACAGAGTCCTCTGGGGCCAACGTCCTGACTTTC. Translating it yields CASPGTESSGANVLTF. The rearrangement uses TRBV12-2 and TRBJ2-6; the D call of TRBD1 is as the table states it, not checked on the DNA. TRBV12-2 is termed a pseudogene. The CDR3 is 16 amino acids.

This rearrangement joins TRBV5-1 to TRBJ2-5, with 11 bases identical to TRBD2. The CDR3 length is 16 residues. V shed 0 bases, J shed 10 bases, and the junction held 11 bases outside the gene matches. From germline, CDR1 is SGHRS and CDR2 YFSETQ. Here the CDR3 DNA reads TGCGCCAGCAGCTTGGAGGCTAGCGGGGGGCAATCGGGCCAGTACTTC. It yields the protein CASSLEASGGQSGQYF.

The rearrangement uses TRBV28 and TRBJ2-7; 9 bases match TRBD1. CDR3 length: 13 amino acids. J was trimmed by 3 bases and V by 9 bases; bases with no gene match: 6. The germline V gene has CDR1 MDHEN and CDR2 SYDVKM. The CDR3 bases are TGTGCCAGTCACAGGGGGCACTTCTACGAGCAGTACTTC. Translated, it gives CASHRGHFYEQYF. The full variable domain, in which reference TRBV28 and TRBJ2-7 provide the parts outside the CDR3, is DVKVTQSSRYLVKRTGEKVFLECVQDMDHENMFWYRQDPGLGLRLIYFSYDVKMKEKGDIPEGYSVSREKKERFSLILESASTNQTSMYLCASHRGHFYEQYFGPGTRLTVT.

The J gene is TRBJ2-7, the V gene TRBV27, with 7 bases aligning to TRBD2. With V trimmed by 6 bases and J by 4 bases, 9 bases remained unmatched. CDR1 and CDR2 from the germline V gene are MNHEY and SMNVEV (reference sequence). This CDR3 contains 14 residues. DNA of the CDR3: TGTGCCAGCAGAAAGGCGGGGGACTTTTACGAGCAGTACTTC. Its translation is CASRKAGDFYEQYF.

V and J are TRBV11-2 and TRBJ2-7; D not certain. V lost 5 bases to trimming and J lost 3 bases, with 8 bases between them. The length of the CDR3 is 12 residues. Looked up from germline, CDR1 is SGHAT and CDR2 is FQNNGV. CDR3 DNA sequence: TGTGCCAGCAGCCCCCGCAGCTACGAGCAGTACTTC. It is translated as CASSPRSYEQYF.

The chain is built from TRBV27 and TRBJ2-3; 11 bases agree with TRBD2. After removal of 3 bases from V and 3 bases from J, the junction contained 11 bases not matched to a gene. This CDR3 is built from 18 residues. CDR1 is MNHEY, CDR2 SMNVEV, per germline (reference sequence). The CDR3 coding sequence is TGTGCCAGCAGTTTCTCACTAGCGGGAGAGGGGGGGACAGATACGCAGTATTTT. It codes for CASSFSLAGEGGTDTQYF.

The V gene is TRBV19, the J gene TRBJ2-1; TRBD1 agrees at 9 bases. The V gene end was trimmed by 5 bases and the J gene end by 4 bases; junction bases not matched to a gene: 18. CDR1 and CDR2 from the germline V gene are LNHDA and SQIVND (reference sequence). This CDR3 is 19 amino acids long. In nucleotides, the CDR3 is TGTGCCAGTAGTCCCAGGGACAGGGTAGGGGCAGGAGTTTACAATGAGCAGTTCTTC. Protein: CASSPRDRVGAGVYNEQFF.

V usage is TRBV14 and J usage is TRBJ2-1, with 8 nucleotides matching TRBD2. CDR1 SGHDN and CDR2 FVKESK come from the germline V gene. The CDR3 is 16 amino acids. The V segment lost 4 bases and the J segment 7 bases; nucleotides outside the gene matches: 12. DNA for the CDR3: TGTGCCAGCAGCCCCACGGGAGGGAGAGGGGCTAATGAGCAGTTCTTC. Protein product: CASSPTGGRGANEQFF.

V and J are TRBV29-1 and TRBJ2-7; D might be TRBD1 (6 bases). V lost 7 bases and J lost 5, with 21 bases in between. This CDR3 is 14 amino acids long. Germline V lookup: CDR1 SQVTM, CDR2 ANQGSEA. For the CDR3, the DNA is TGCAGCGCCAGGGGACGGACAGCCGTGGACGAGCAGTACTTC. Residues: CSARGRTAVDEQYF.